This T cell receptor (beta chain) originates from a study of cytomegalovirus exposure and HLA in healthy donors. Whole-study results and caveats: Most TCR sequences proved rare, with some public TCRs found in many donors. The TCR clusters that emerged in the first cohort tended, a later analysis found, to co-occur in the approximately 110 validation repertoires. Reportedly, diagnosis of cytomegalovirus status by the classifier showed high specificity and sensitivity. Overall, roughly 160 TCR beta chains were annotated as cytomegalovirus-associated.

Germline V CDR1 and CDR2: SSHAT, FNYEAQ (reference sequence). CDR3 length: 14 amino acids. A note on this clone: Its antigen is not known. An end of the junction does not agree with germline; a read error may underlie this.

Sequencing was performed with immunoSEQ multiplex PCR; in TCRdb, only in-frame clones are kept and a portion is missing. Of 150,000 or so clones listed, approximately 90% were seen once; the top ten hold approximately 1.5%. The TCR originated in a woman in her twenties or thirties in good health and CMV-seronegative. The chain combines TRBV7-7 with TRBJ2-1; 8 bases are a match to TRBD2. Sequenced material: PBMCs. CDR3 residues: CASSLSGGDHEQFF. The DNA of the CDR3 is TGTGCTAGCAGCCTGTCGGGGGGGGACCATGAGCAGTTCTTC.